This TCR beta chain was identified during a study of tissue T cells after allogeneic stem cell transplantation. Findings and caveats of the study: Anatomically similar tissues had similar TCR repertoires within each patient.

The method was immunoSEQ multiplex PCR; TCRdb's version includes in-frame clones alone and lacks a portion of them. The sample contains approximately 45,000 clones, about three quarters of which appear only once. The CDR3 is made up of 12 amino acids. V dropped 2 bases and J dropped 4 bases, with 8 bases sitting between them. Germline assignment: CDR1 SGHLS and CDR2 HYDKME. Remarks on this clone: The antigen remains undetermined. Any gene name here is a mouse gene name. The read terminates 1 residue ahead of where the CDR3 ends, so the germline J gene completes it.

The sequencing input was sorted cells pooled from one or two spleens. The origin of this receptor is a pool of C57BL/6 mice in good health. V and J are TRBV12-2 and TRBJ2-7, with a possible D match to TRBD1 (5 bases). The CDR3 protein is CASSQQEYEQYF. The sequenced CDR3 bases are TGTGCCAGCTCTCAACAGGAATATGAACAGTAC.